This T cell receptor (beta chain) was observed in a study of human T cells and chemical hapten exposure. Time point denoted: patch test 1, 2 weeks after DPC sensitization. Treatment here: therapeutic diphenylcyclopropenone sensitization with weekly scalp DPC. V shed 1 base, J shed 5 bases, and the junction held 10 bases outside the gene matches. Germline loops: CDR1 LGHDT, CDR2 YNNKEL (reference sequence). This CDR3 spans 17 amino acids. As originally analysed: A typical sample had 95,000 to 100,000 TCRs, with 23,224 to 690,600 overall. Each CDR3 protein gets one entry after TCRdb re-called the RACE reads with MiXCR. TCRdb, not the authors, supplied the V and J calls. Of fewer than 200,000 distinct CDR3 sequences in the sample, about a fifth were seen once.

The V gene is TRBV3-1, the J gene TRBJ2-1; TRBD2 matches 8 bases. Sequenced here: whole blood, sampled in connection with sensitization to the hapten diphenylcyclopropenone (DPC). The receptor was derived from a woman aged 45 to 65 with alopecia areata. Some clones in this sample may be carry-over from other donors' samples. In nucleotides, the CDR3 is TGTGCCAGCAGCCAAGCTGCTAGCGGGTTATCGGACAATGAGCAGTTCTTC. Translation gives CASSQAASGLSDNEQFF.